The T cell receptor (beta chain) described here comes from a study of breast tumors, draining lymph nodes, adjacent tissues. Via MiXCR, TCRdb re-called the multiplex PCR reads, giving one row per CDR3 protein. The table lists 20,000 to 25,000 distinct CDR3 sequences, 32% of them singletons. The sample holds many counts of this clonotype. After removal of 6 bases from V and 12 bases from J, the junction contained 5 bases not matched to a gene. This CDR3 region has 12 residues. The germline V gene has CDR1 MNHEY and CDR2 SVGAGI. V is TRBV6-5 and J is TRBJ1-6; 7 nucleotides agree with TRBD1. The specimen sequenced was breast tumor tissue. The receptor comes from a female donor with breast cancer. Some clones in this sample may be carry-over from other donors' samples. The CDR3 sequence: CASSRQGEPLHF. CDR3 DNA sequence: TGTGCCAGCAGCCGACAGGGAGAACCCCTCCACTTT.